Following are 3 T cell receptor beta chains from one sample sequenced in a study of a mutant IDH1 vaccine in newly diagnosed glioma. Time point meaning: baseline, week 1 (first vaccination visit). Indicated treatment: pre-vaccination baseline after standard-of-care therapy. Profiling relied on immunoSEQ multiplex PCR, and the TCRdb table lists in-frame clones only, not all of them. The profile shows approximately 88,000 clones, around four fifths of them singletons. Source: PBMCs, taken from a glioma patient treated with radiotherapy, temozolomide or both. These receptors were obtained from a man aged 35 to 55 with glioma.

V gene TRBV7-6 combines with J gene TRBJ2-2, with 8 bases aligning to TRBD2. V lost 5 bases to trimming and J lost 1 base; unmatched junction nucleotides: 18. This CDR3 has 20 residues. CDR1 and CDR2 from the germline V gene are SGHVS and FNYEAQ. The CDR3 nucleotides read TGTGCCAGCAGCCACACTCTTCTTAGCACAAGCGGGGGGAACACCGGGGAGCTGTTTTTT. Translated, it gives CASSHTLLSTSGGNTGELFF.

V and J are TRBV2 and TRBJ1-2; D possibly corresponds to TRBD1 (5 bases). Germline V lookup: CDR1 SNHLY, CDR2 FYNNEI. The CDR3 covers 16 residues. V lost 2 bases, J lost 7 bases, and 20 bases lay in between. In DNA, the CDR3 is TGTGCCAGCAGTGAAAGGAAGGGGTGGAGTATGGGTGGCTACACCTTC. Translated: CASSERKGWSMGGYTF.

The chain has TRBV19 and TRBJ1-1; 9 bases are a match to TRBD1. J lost 0 bases, V lost 7 bases, and 9 bases had no gene match. CDR1 LNHDA and CDR2 SQIVND come from the germline V gene (reference sequence). This CDR3 spans 16 amino acids. Written as DNA, the CDR3 is TGTGCCAGTAAGGGCGGGACAGGGACTTTGAACACTGAAGCTTTCTTT. Protein sequence: CASKGGTGTLNTEAFF.